This record looks at one T cell receptor beta chain sequence and its context. Its cognate antigen is unknown. This entry belongs to a study of a mutant IDH1 vaccine in newly diagnosed glioma. Whole-study context: Patients previously underwent radiotherapy, temozolomide, or both, and most underwent both. The study's findings and limits: Top-clonotype changes in peripheral T cells seemed unrelated to pseudoprogression.

As for time point: baseline, week 1 (first vaccination visit). Treatment in this sample: pre-vaccination baseline after standard-of-care therapy. Profiled with immunoSEQ multiplex PCR; TCRdb holds only in-frame clones, not every one. The repertoire includes about 68,000 clones, about four fifths of them detected once, and more than 8% sits in the top ten. The clonotype comes from a man between 45 and 60 years old with glioma. This specimen was PBMCs, taken from a glioma patient treated with radiotherapy, temozolomide or both.

CDR3 in amino acids: CASSRQGAENTEAFF. CDR3 DNA sequence: TGTGCCAGCAGCCGTCAGGGGGCCGAGAACACTGAAGCTTTCTTT. V usage is TRBV7-6 and J usage is TRBJ1-1, with 8 bases identical to TRBD1. Germline CDR1 SGHVS, CDR2 FNYEAQ. J gave up 1 base and V 5 bases, and 6 bases lay outside the gene matches. The CDR3 contains 15 residues.